The 20 T cell receptor beta chains below all came from one sample that was sequenced in a study of blood T cell repertoires in COVID-19 (dated by TCRdb to about 2020). Library preparation was by the immunoSEQ multiplex PCR assay. The clones in this table, taken by TCRdb from immuneACCESS, are in-frame only. Not every clone is retained; where verified, under half of the shortfall comes from an unresolved V gene, and the cause of the rest is unknown. For this sample the table gives some 270,000 clones, of which approximately 84% were detected only once. The ten largest clones take up 3.4% of the sample. Sequenced: PBMCs or T cells enriched from blood (not recorded which). Receptors were obtained from a man in his fifties who had recovered from COVID-19.

The rearrangement joins TRBV6-2 or TRBV6-3 to TRBJ1-5; TRBD1 matches at 8 bases. Looked up from germline, CDR1 is MNHEY and CDR2 is SVGEGT. The V gene end was trimmed by 6 bases and the J gene end by 1 base; junction bases not matched to a gene: 5. The CDR3 runs 15 residues. The CDR3 loop reads CASSLDRGSNQPQHF. DNA of the CDR3: TGTGCCAGCAGCTTAGACAGGGGCAGCAATCAGCCCCAGCATTTT.

CDR3 in DNA: TGTGCCAGCAGCTTAACATCACAGGGTCCCACTGAAGCTTTCTTT. This codes for CASSLTSQGPTEAFF. The genes are TRBV7-3 and TRBJ1-1; tentatively, D is TRBD1 (6 bases). CDR1 and CDR2 from the germline V gene are SGHTA and FQGTGA. The CDR3 loop spans 15 amino acids. V was pared by 0 bases and J by 4 bases, with 12 bases between.

The V gene is TRBV5-5, the J gene TRBJ2-1; 7 nucleotides line up with TRBD2. The length of the CDR3 is 16 residues. Germline CDR1 is SGHKS and CDR2 is YYEKEE (reference sequence). J lost 4 bases, V lost 3 bases, and 10 bases had no gene match. The CDR3 bases are TGTGCCAGCAGCTGGGAAATAGCGGGCCCTTACAATGAGCAGTTCTTC. Translation: CASSWEIAGPYNEQFF.

The chain uses TRBV12-5 and TRBJ1-5; TRBD1 matches 9 bases. The trim removed 3 bases at V and 6 bases at J, leaving 18 bases unmatched. The CDR3 consists of 19 residues. Germline V gene sequence: CDR1 LGHNT, CDR2 FRNRAP. CDR3 sequence: CASGFDRGSLAVGGQPQHF. The CDR3 DNA reads as TGTGCTAGTGGTTTCGACAGGGGGTCGTTAGCGGTCGGCGGTCAGCCCCAGCATTTT. The entire variable domain, with the rest obtained from reference TRBV12-5 and TRBJ1-5, is as follows: DARVTQTPRHKVTEMGQEVTMRCQPILGHNTVFWYRQTMMQGLELLAYFRNRAPLDDSGMPKDRFSAEMPDATLATLKIQPSEPRDSAVYFCASGFDRGSLAVGGQPQHFGDGTRLSIL.

This clone was observed once. The V and J genes are TRBV7-3 and TRBJ2-3; no firm D call. Trimming took 2 bases from V and 3 from J, leaving 6 bases between them. The germline V gene encodes CDR1 SGHTA and CDR2 FQGTGA. This CDR3 has 13 amino acids. Here the CDR3 reads CASSLSRTDTQYF. CDR3 sequence (DNA): TGTGCCAGCAGCTTATCCAGGACAGATACGCAGTATTTT.

The V gene is TRBV28, the J gene TRBJ2-1; D possibly corresponds to TRBD2 (7 bases). V gave up 6 bases and J gave up 7 bases, with 16 bases separating them. Germline V lookup: CDR1 MDHEN, CDR2 SYDVKM. The CDR3 has 14 amino acids. CDR3 protein: CASSRGGTLNEQFF. For the CDR3, the DNA is TGTGCCAGCAGCAGGGGAGGGACTCTAAATGAGCAGTTCTTC.

V is TRBV2 and J is TRBJ2-7; TRBD2 aligns across 8 bases. The CDR3 spans 14 residues. Germline loops: CDR1 SNHLY, CDR2 FYNNEI. V shed 6 bases, J shed 2 bases, and the junction held 6 bases outside the gene matches. CDR3 sequence (DNA): TGTGCCAGCAGGGTTTCGACTAGCGCCTACGAGCAGTACTTC. Its protein product is CASRVSTSAYEQYF.

The chain employs TRBV19 and TRBJ2-7; D might be TRBD2 (5 bases). Trimming pared 3 bases from V and 2 bases from J, leaving 11 bases between. CDR1 is LNHDA, CDR2 SQIVND, per germline (reference sequence). This CDR3 contains 14 residues. CDR3 protein: CASSIPPGTYEQYF. DNA of the CDR3: TGTGCCAGTAGTATCCCCCCCGGGACCTACGAGCAGTACTTC.

The gene calls are TRBV15 and TRBJ1-2; 10 bases line up with TRBD1. Germline V gene lookup returns CDR1 LNHNV and CDR2 YYDKDF (reference sequence). The CDR3 is made up of 14 amino acids. V was clipped by 4 bases and J by 6 bases; unmatched bases: 5. The CDR3 DNA follows: TGTGCCACCAGCAAGACAGGGGGCTCGGATGGCTACACCTTC. Amino acids: CATSKTGGSDGYTF.

This clone occurred once. The V gene is TRBV4-1, the J gene TRBJ1-4, with D perhaps matching TRBD1 (6 bases). Trimming pared 1 base from V and 7 bases from J, leaving 16 bases between. The length of the CDR3 is 16 residues. Germline CDR1 MGHRA, CDR2 YSYEKL. CDR3 protein: CASSQARGSEGEKLFF. The DNA of the CDR3 is TGCGCCAGCAGCCAAGCCAGGGGATCGGAAGGTGAAAAACTGTTTTTT.

The chain is built from TRBV3-1 (or the pseudogene TRBV3-2) and TRBJ1-2; D is unclear. Trimming stripped 0 bases from V and 1 base from J, with 6 bases between. The CDR3 is 14 amino acids. Germline CDR1 and CDR2: LGHDT and YNNKEL (reference sequence). This CDR3 reads CASSQDSVNYGYTF. CDR3 DNA: TGTGCCAGCAGCCAAGACTCCGTTAACTATGGCTACACCTTC.

This clone appeared a single time. The rearrangement links TRBV11-3 to TRBJ2-7; 8 bases map to TRBD1. The CDR3 extends over 15 amino acids. The germline V gene encodes CDR1 SGHNT and CDR2 YENEEA. V lost 5 bases to trimming and J lost 0 bases; unmatched junction nucleotides: 6. The DNA of the CDR3 is TGTGCCAGCAGCCCCCGGGACAGGTCCTCCTACGAGCAGTACTTC. Translated: CASSPRDRSSYEQYF.

V gene TRBV29-1 combines with J gene TRBJ1-4, with 10 positions matching TRBD1. The V and J ends lost 5 bases and 13 bases, in that order; junction bases with no gene match: 10. The CDR3 sequence is 13 residues long. Per germline, CDR1 SQVTM and CDR2 ANQGSEA. CDR3: CSVSDRGARGLFF. The CDR3 region has the DNA TGCAGCGTTTCGGACAGGGGGGCCCGAGGACTGTTTTTT.

The table lists this clone with a count of one. This chain joins TRBV7-3 and TRBJ2-3, with 12 bases identical to TRBD2. Germline V CDR1 and CDR2: SGHTA, FQGTGA. The CDR3 sequence is 18 residues long. The V gene end was trimmed by 6 bases and the J gene end by 2 bases; junction bases not matched to a gene: 12. The CDR3 region is CASSYLAGGPTYTDTQYF. The CDR3 region has the DNA TGTGCCAGCAGTTACCTAGCGGGAGGGCCAACGTACACAGATACGCAGTATTTT.

The rearrangement links TRBV18 to TRBJ1-2, with D tentatively TRBD1 (6 bases). CDR3 length equals 16 residues. The V gene's germline CDR1 is KGHSH and CDR2 LQKENI. The V end was cut by 0 bases, the J end by 4 bases, with 15 bases between. The CDR3 nucleotides are TGTGCCAGCTCACCACCGGGACACCCCTTGTCCTATGGCTACACCTTC. Translating gives CASSPPGHPLSYGYTF.

In its sample, this clone was seen once. The chain joins TRBV18 to TRBJ2-3, with TRBD2 matching over 7 bases. V lost 5 bases, J lost 0 bases, and 5 bases stayed unmatched. The CDR3 is 15 amino acids. Germline assignment: CDR1 KGHSH and CDR2 LQKENI. The CDR3 DNA sequence: TGTGCCAGCTCATCGCTAGCGGAAAGCACAGATACGCAGTATTTT. Protein sequence: CASSSLAESTDTQYF.

The chain combines TRBV27 with TRBJ1-1; D is unclear. The CDR3 consists of 11 residues. Germline V gene sequence: CDR1 MNHEY, CDR2 SMNVEV (reference sequence). V gave up 6 bases and J gave up 8 bases, with 10 bases separating them. CDR3 protein: CASRWGGEAFF. CDR3 bases: TGTGCCAGCAGATGGGGAGGAGAAGCTTTCTTT.

The rearrangement uses TRBV9 and TRBJ1-1; D may be TRBD1 (5 bases). The germline V gene encodes CDR1 SGDLS and CDR2 YYNGEE. The V end lost 4 bases, the J end lost 4 bases, and 14 bases lay between the germline ends. CDR3 length: 14 residues. The CDR3 loop is CASSTGTLGTEAFF. The CDR3 DNA reads TGTGCCAGCAGCACAGGCACCTTGGGCACTGAAGCTTTCTTT.

The V gene is TRBV6-5, the J gene TRBJ1-4; 9 positions match TRBD1. The CDR3 contains 12 residues. CDR1 and CDR2 from the germline V gene are MNHEY and SVGAGI. V dropped 2 bases and J dropped 12; count of bases not matched to a gene: 1. The CDR3 reads CASSYTGGQLFF. Written as DNA, the CDR3 is TGTGCCAGCAGTTACACAGGGGGCCAACTGTTTTTT.

V usage is TRBV6-5 and J usage is TRBJ2-3, with D possibly TRBD1 on 5 matching bases. In germline, CDR1 is MNHEY, CDR2 SVGAGI. Trimming took 2 bases from V and 1 from J, leaving 10 bases between them. This CDR3 has 15 amino acids. CDR3 region: CASSYGRGRTDTQYF. The CDR3 DNA is TGTGCCAGCAGTTACGGAAGGGGCCGCACAGATACGCAGTATTTT.